This T cell receptor (beta chain) was documented in a study of blood T cell repertoires in COVID-19. Original handling: Estimation of nucleated cell counts was performed using reference gene primer amplification. Assay used: immunoSEQ multiplex PCR; TCRdb lists only in-frame clones, some missing. V, J and clone size are those of that table, while D and trimming were read from the DNA. This table has roughly 200,000 clones, 70% to 90% appearing once. This TCR derives from a man in his 60s with acute or convalescent COVID-19. The specimen was peripheral blood.

Here the CDR3 DNA reads TGTGCCAGCAGTTCCCGTGTGCCCGGGGAGACCCAGTACTTC. Encoded protein: CASSSRVPGETQYF. This sequence joins TRBV28 and TRBJ2-5; D remains ambiguous. Trimming removed 4 bases from V and 5 bases from J, with 14 bases in between. This CDR3 has 14 residues. Germline V gene lookup returns CDR1 MDHEN and CDR2 SYDVKM.